This T cell receptor (beta chain) comes out of a study of blood T cells in healthy people across ages (dated by TCRdb to between 2014 and 2016). Some background on the complete study: In model experiments, roughly one uniquely barcoded TCR beta cDNA molecule per two T cells was captured by template switching. The study measured age-related changes in TCR beta repertoire diversity using deep sequencing normalized with unique cDNA molecular identifiers. The donors were split into four age groups: young (average 16 years), middle-aged (roughly 42), aged (about 62) and long-lived (under 90). To avoid experimental bias, donors of different ages were spread randomly across the sequencing lanes. For two donors (one aged 18 to 29 and one aged 80 or older), the study analyzed two additional independent replicas of 1 million unique cDNA reads from the same blood draw. Here is what the overall study found, with its caveats: Observed TCR beta diversity per million T cells fell roughly linearly with age, and a significant reduction was already apparent by age around 39. Donor CMV infection status was unknown, potentially confounding age-related changes in expanded clonotypes. Bulk unsorted PBMC profiling prevented conclusive comparison of naive and antigen-experienced compartments. Estimates of total diversity based on one million sequenced T cells were regarded as lower bounds and as underestimates. Compared with the aged group, more naive CD4+ T cells, fewer expanded clones and increased TCR diversity were shown by the long-lived group, suggesting age selection. A strong correlation was found between observed TCR beta diversity and the percentage of naive T cells measured by flow cytometry.

The 39 donors, aged 6 to 90 years, were systemically healthy Caucasian individuals from Russia. About 10 milliliters of peripheral blood were drawn from each donor into EDTA-treated Vacutainer tubes. PBMCs were isolated by Ficoll-Paque density-gradient centrifugation, with at least 6 million obtained per sample. Total RNA, at least 6 micrograms per sample, was extracted from PBMCs with Trizol reagent. The percentages of naive CD45RAhigh/CD27high T cells were determined by flow cytometry on a PBMC aliquot from every donor. Based on the germline V gene, the CDR1 and CDR2 sequences are MNHEY and SVGEGT. From cysteine to phenylalanine, the CDR3 is 14 amino acids long. Just CDR3 DNA is preserved here, 42 bases in frame from base 1. V ends up 6 bases short and J 4 bases short, with an unmatched junction base count of 7. The library was obtained by 5' RACE. This sample was sequenced with an Illumina HiSeq 2500. A second PCR of roughly 7 to 11 cycles was performed with a sample-barcoded 5' primer and a J-beta primer mix. A template-switch 5' adaptor carrying 12 random nucleotides introduced a unique molecular identifier onto each TCR beta cDNA molecule. At least 2.5 million CDR3-containing paired-end reads were obtained from each sample. All of the RNA was converted into first-strand cDNA using the Mint cDNA synthesis kit, with a TRBC-specific oligonucleotide serving as the primer. Following uracil-DNA glycosylase treatment, all cDNA underwent a first 18-cycle PCR with the universal primers M1SS and BC2_uni_R. Per the source publication's procedure: Each sample was normalized by randomly selecting 1 million high-quality reads, each carrying a distinct molecular identifier. Instead of being binned into consensus sequences, reads with shared molecular identifiers were discarded. MiTCR, with a Q25 quality threshold and the strictest error-elimination algorithm, was used for CDR3 identification, clonotype clustering and error correction. A nonparametric unseen species model using Euler transformation provided a lower-bound estimate of total TCR beta diversity. The public reads were reprocessed in TCRdb via fastp at Q25 and MiXCR, keeping in-frame beta chains. When rows share a CDR3 protein, they turn into one entry using the most common DNA and genes. TCRdb, rather than the study authors, made the V and J calls. This sample holds around 940,000 distinct CDR3 sequences; 45% to 60% were observed only once. The ten largest make up around a fifth of the sample.

Comment on this clonotype: What antigen it recognizes has not been identified. The sample holds no much larger clone one base away, and base qualities are not on file.

The chain uses TRBV6-2 or TRBV6-3 and TRBJ2-7; 9 nucleotides in the junction match TRBD1. This receptor was taken from an older woman in good health. What was sequenced was blood. The DNA sequence reads TGTGCCAGCAGATTCACAGGGGGCGCTTACGAGCAGTACTTC. Its translation is CASRFTGGAYEQYF.